Listed below are T cell receptor beta chains from one sample, sequenced in a study of cytomegalovirus exposure and HLA in healthy donors. TCRdb's table, derived via immunoSEQ multiplex PCR, lists solely in-frame clones and lacks some. The table has about 150,000 clones, roughly 90% seen once; the top ten hold around 22%. The sample comprised PBMCs. These receptors all come from a man in his late teens or twenties in good health and CMV-seropositive. The CDR3 runs from the conserved cysteine through the conserved F or W. A D gene is named only where the DNA matches it firmly.

J gene: TRBJ2-7
V gene: TRBV6-6
D gene: TRBD2
CDR3 protein: CASSLSGGSSYEQYF

J gene: TRBJ1-4
V gene: TRBV23-1
D gene: NA
CDR3 protein: CASSQWGVGEKLFF

J gene: TRBJ1-4
V gene: TRBV7-2
D gene: TRBD1
CDR3 protein: CASSTRQGNEKLFF

J gene: TRBJ2-6
V gene: TRBV18
D gene: NA
CDR3 protein: CASSPVLQVASGANVLTF

J gene: TRBJ1-2
V gene: TRBV6-6
D gene: NA
CDR3 protein: CASTPGANYGYTF

J gene: TRBJ1-6
V gene: TRBV4-1
D gene: TRBD1
CDR3 protein: CASSPPGQGLPLHF

J gene: TRBJ2-2
V gene: TRBV6-6
D gene: TRBD1
CDR3 protein: CASSRTTGQGSVELFF

J gene: TRBJ1-4
V gene: TRBV7-2
D gene: TRBD1
CDR3 protein: CASSRQGEEKLFF

J gene: TRBJ2-7
V gene: TRBV10-1
D gene: NA
CDR3 protein: CASSEKGTTYEQYF

J gene: TRBJ1-1
V gene: TRBV7-9
D gene: NA
CDR3 protein: CASSLVTGTEAFF

J gene: TRBJ2-7
V gene: TRBV19
D gene: TRBD1
CDR3 protein: CASSKDRGRRHEQYF

J gene: TRBJ2-7
V gene: TRBV7-2
D gene: TRBD1
CDR3 protein: CASSLGQNYEQYF

J gene: TRBJ1-6
V gene: TRBV6-5
D gene: NA
CDR3 protein: CAAGGSYNSPLHF

J gene: TRBJ1-2
V gene: TRBV27
D gene: NA
CDR3 protein: CASSSTRGYGYTF

J gene: TRBJ2-5
V gene: TRBV30
D gene: NA
CDR3 protein: CAWGEDRFQETQYF

J gene: TRBJ1-3
V gene: TRBV6-1
D gene: NA
CDR3 protein: CASSEALGAGNTIYF

J gene: TRBJ2-1
V gene: TRBV7-2
D gene: TRBD2
CDR3 protein: CASSLTWTRLFF

J gene: TRBJ2-7
V gene: TRBV10-3
D gene: NA
CDR3 protein: CAISESNGPAYEQYF

J gene: TRBJ1-3
V gene: TRBV5-6
D gene: NA
CDR3 protein: CASSLGQISGNTIYF

J gene: TRBJ2-7
V gene: TRBV6-1
D gene: NA
CDR3 protein: CASSDRGYEQYF

J gene: TRBJ2-2
V gene: TRBV30
D gene: TRBD2
CDR3 protein: CAWVTTLAGGGELFF

J gene: TRBJ2-3
V gene: TRBV20-1
D gene: NA
CDR3 protein: CSAPRGDTQYF

J gene: TRBJ1-2
V gene: TRBV7-2
D gene: NA
CDR3 protein: CASSPSWTDPTF

J gene: TRBJ2-7
V gene: TRBV7-2
D gene: TRBD2
CDR3 protein: CASKAGGPVYEQYF

J gene: TRBJ1-4
V gene: TRBV6-1
D gene: NA
CDR3 protein: CASAEGSSNEKLFF

J gene: TRBJ2-3
V gene: TRBV27
D gene: NA
CDR3 protein: CASSTYSSTDTQYF

J gene: TRBJ2-5
V gene: TRBV5-6
D gene: NA
CDR3 protein: CASSPAGRGAASGTQYF

J gene: TRBJ2-1
V gene: TRBV4-1
D gene: NA
CDR3 protein: CASSQDYGQIYNEQFF

J gene: TRBJ1-1
V gene: TRBV27
D gene: NA
CDR3 protein: CASSLSGTGRGAFF

J gene: TRBJ1-5
V gene: TRBV7-2
D gene: NA
CDR3 protein: CASSFDIYQPQHF

J gene: TRBJ2-7
V gene: TRBV4-3
D gene: NA
CDR3 protein: CASSQVRDYEQYF

J gene: TRBJ2-5
V gene: TRBV13
D gene: TRBD2
CDR3 protein: CASSFGPGGETQYF

J gene: TRBJ1-2
V gene: TRBV7-9
D gene: NA
CDR3 protein: CASSTHRVDGYTF

J gene: TRBJ2-1
V gene: TRBV14
D gene: NA
CDR3 protein: CASSLLGTLTYNEQFF

J gene: TRBJ2-3
V gene: TRBV7-3
D gene: TRBD2
CDR3 protein: CASSLSPAGGRGGTDTQYF

J gene: TRBJ2-7
V gene: TRBV29-1
D gene: NA
CDR3 protein: CSAMTRVNEQYF

J gene: TRBJ1-4
V gene: TRBV6-5
D gene: NA
CDR3 protein: CASSPTGTHEKLFF

J gene: TRBJ1-1
V gene: TRBV15
D gene: TRBD1
CDR3 protein: CATSRGGQAINTEAFF

J gene: TRBJ2-4
V gene: TRBV11-2
D gene: NA
CDR3 protein: CASSFVGENIQYF

J gene: TRBJ1-2
V gene: TRBV28
D gene: TRBD1
CDR3 protein: CASSPPGTGISGYTF

J gene: TRBJ1-5
V gene: TRBV5-5
D gene: TRBD1
CDR3 protein: CARQVPGQGAESNQPQHF

J gene: TRBJ1-1
V gene: TRBV29-1
D gene: TRBD1
CDR3 protein: CSVGTGLNTEAFF